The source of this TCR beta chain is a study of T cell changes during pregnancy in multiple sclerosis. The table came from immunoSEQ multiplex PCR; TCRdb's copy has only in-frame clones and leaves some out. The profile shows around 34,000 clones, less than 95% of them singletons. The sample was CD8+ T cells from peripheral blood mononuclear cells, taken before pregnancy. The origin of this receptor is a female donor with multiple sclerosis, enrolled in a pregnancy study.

Here the CDR3 reads CASSESGGWGGYTF. CDR3 sequence (DNA): TGTGCCAGCAGTGAATCGGGAGGGTGGGGAGGCTACACCTTC. The chain carries TRBV25-1 and TRBJ1-2; D not resolved. The CDR3 is 14 residues long. Trimming removed 1 base from V and 8 bases from J, with 14 bases in between. CDR1 and CDR2 (germline): MGHDK, SYGVNS.